This T cell receptor (beta chain) is from a study of blood T cell repertoires in COVID-19. In the authors' methods: Amplification of reference gene primers was used by the study to estimate nucleated cell counts. The table came from immunoSEQ multiplex PCR; TCRdb's copy has only in-frame clones and leaves some out. V, J and clone size are taken as reported in that table, and D and trimming were inferred from the DNA itself. The data hold about 140,000 clones, with approximately 87% observed a single time. Those enrolled, adults aged 18 to 89 years, came from about two dozen US areas. All recovered Cohort 3 donors got two negative PCRs, got clearance, or saw symptom resolution. The V gene's germline CDR1 is LGHDT and CDR2 YNNKEL (reference sequence). This CDR3 comprises 18 residues. V shed 0 bases and J 2 bases; nucleotides not matched to a gene: 7.

This sequence joins TRBV3-1 (or the pseudogene TRBV3-2) and TRBJ2-5; 12 positions agree with TRBD2. The sample comprised PBMCs or T cells enriched from blood (not recorded which). The origin of this receptor is a man in his 60s who had recovered from COVID-19. CDR3 bases: TGTGCCAGCAGCCAAGAAGGTACTAGCGGGAGGAGGCAAGAGACCCAGTACTTC. It yields the protein CASSQEGTSGRRQETQYF.